One and the same sample provided the 30 T cell receptor beta chains below, sequenced in a study of blood T cell repertoires in COVID-19. The repertoire was sequenced with immunoSEQ multiplex PCR; TCRdb's copy has only in-frame clones and lacks some. The data contain just over 300,000 clones, about 87% of them singletons. The sample taken for sequencing was PBMCs or T cells enriched from blood (not recorded which). The receptors were sampled from a woman under 30 who had recovered from COVID-19.

The V and J genes are TRBV9 and TRBJ2-1, with unresolved D. Per the germline V gene, CDR1 is SGDLS and CDR2 is YYNGEE. With 0 bases removed from V and 0 bases from J, the gap between germline ends came to 13 bases. The CDR3 has 17 amino acids. The CDR3 DNA follows: TGTGCCAGCAGCGTAGCAGACTGGCGGAGCTCCTACAATGAGCAGTTCTTC. This translates into CASSVADWRSSYNEQFF. The full variable domain, completed using reference TRBV9 and TRBJ2-1, is DSGVTQTPKHLITATGQRVTLRCSPRSGDLSVYWYQQSLDQGLQFLIQYYNGEERAKGNILERFSAQQFPDLHSELNLSSLELGDSALYFCASSVADWRSSYNEQFFGPGTRLTVL.

V is TRBV6-5 and J is TRBJ1-1; D remains unclear. The CDR3 runs 13 residues. From germline, CDR1 is MNHEY and CDR2 SVGAGI. With 5 bases removed from V and 3 bases from J, the gap between germline ends came to 10 bases. As DNA, the CDR3 is TGTGCCAGCAGTATATCAGGCTACACTGAAGCTTTCTTT. Translating gives CASSISGYTEAFF.

This clone was seen a handful of times. The rearrangement links TRBV12-3 or TRBV12-4 to TRBJ1-1; D gene unclear. The CDR3 totals 13 residues. Trimming took 2 bases from V and 0 from J, leaving 4 bases between them. CDR3 coding DNA: TGTGCCAGCAGTTTACAGATGAACACTGAAGCTTTCTTT. Residues: CASSLQMNTEAFF.

The chain uses TRBV7-9 and TRBJ2-7; D remains ambiguous. V lost 3 bases and J lost 3, with 12 bases in between. The germline gives CDR1 SEHNR, CDR2 FQNEAQ (reference sequence). The length of the CDR3 is 14 residues. As DNA, the CDR3 is TGTGCCAGCAGCTTTTCCCTAGGCGGCTACGAGCAGTACTTC. Residues: CASSFSLGGYEQYF. The complete variable domain, with remaining parts taken from reference TRBV7-9 and TRBJ2-7, reads DTGVSQNPRHKITKRGQNVTFRCDPISEHNRLYWYRQTLGQGPEFLTYFQNEAQLEKSRLLSDRFSAERPKGSFSTLEIQRTEQGDSAMYLCASSFSLGGYEQYFGPGTRLTVT.

The J gene is TRBJ1-6, the V gene TRBV28, with D uncertain. The germline CDR1 and CDR2 sequences are MDHEN and SYDVKM. V lost 6 bases to trimming and J lost 5 bases, with 14 bases between them. The CDR3 is made up of 15 amino acids. DNA of the CDR3: TGTGCCAGCAGCATCGTGAATCAGGATAATTCACCCCTCCACTTT. This sequence encodes CASSIVNQDNSPLHF.

This sequence joins TRBV19 and TRBJ2-3, with 9 bases aligning to TRBD1. V lost 3 bases, J lost 8 bases, and 6 bases stayed unmatched. CDR3 length: 14 residues. CDR1 is LNHDA, CDR2 SQIVND, per germline (reference sequence). CDR3 amino acids: CASSMPTGGTTQYF. The DNA of the CDR3 is TGTGCCAGTAGTATGCCAACAGGGGGCACTACGCAGTATTTT.

V and J are TRBV11-2 and TRBJ1-4; D gene unclear. Germline CDR1 SGHAT, CDR2 FQNNGV. There are 14 residues in the CDR3. V dropped 1 base and J dropped 7 bases, with 10 bases sitting between them. CDR3 DNA: TGTGCCAGCAGCTTAGCGTACCAGTCTGAAAAACTGTTTTTT. Residues: CASSLAYQSEKLFF.

The rearrangement joins TRBV19 to TRBJ2-5, with 9 bases identical to TRBD1. CDR3 size: 16 residues. V lost 4 bases and J lost 5; bases outside the gene matches: 11. The germline V gene encodes CDR1 LNHDA and CDR2 SQIVND (reference sequence). CDR3 bases: TGTGCCAGTAGTAGGACAGGGGCCCCGAGGCGGGAGACCCAGTACTTC. Translation: CASSRTGAPRRETQYF.

The gene calls are TRBV19 and TRBJ1-4; D is perhaps TRBD1 (5 bases). CDR3 size: 14 residues. Trimming took off 5 bases at V and 3 bases at J, with 10 bases between the two ends. The germline gives CDR1 LNHDA, CDR2 SQIVND (reference sequence). The CDR3 region has the DNA TGTGCCAGTAGTCCCAGGGTAGCTAATGAAAAACTGTTTTTT. Its translation: CASSPRVANEKLFF.

The genes are TRBV18 and TRBJ2-5; D ambiguous. The germline V gene has CDR1 KGHSH and CDR2 LQKENI. The CDR3 contains 13 residues. With 4 bases removed from V and 2 bases from J, the gap between germline ends came to 8 bases. CDR3 in DNA: TGTGCCAGCTCACAAGCCGCTCAAGAGACCCAGTACTTC. Translated: CASSQAAQETQYF.

This chain joins TRBV4-3 and TRBJ2-2, with 8 positions matching TRBD2. The germline gives CDR1 LGHNA, CDR2 YSLEER. Trimming cost V 0 bases and J 2 bases; bases outside gene matches: 5. The CDR3 is 17 amino acids. The chain's CDR3 is CASSQDYSGANTGELFF. CDR3 DNA: TGCGCCAGCAGCCAAGATTATAGCGGGGCCAACACCGGGGAGCTGTTTTTT.

The V gene is TRBV4-1, the J gene TRBJ1-1; D uncertain. The germline V gene encodes CDR1 MGHRA and CDR2 YSYEKL. Trimming removed 5 bases from V and 4 bases from J, with 11 bases in between. The CDR3 spans 13 residues. This CDR3 is CASSMRFGTEAFF. Written as DNA, the CDR3 is TGCGCCAGCAGCATGAGGTTTGGCACTGAAGCTTTCTTT.

As regards this clone: Additional DNA sequences in this sample encode the identical CDR3. The chain combines TRBV18 with TRBJ2-7; D remains ambiguous. Deletions cut 3 bases from V and 0 bases from J, with 6 bases between. Germline values: CDR1 KGHSH, CDR2 LQKENI. This CDR3 has 13 amino acids. CDR3 in amino acids: CASSPPSSYEQYF. The CDR3 bases are TGTGCCAGCTCACCCCCTAGCTCCTACGAGCAGTACTTC.

The rearrangement links TRBV14 to TRBJ1-2; TRBD1 is a possible D gene (5 bases). The CDR3 is 14 residues long. The V gene's germline CDR1 is SGHDN and CDR2 FVKESK. V shed 0 bases and J shed 7 bases, with 12 bases lying between them. The CDR3 DNA is TGTGCCAGCAGCCAAGAAATCGGAGGGGTTGGCTACACCTTC. Amino acid sequence: CASSQEIGGVGYTF.

The V gene is TRBV27, the J gene TRBJ1-2; TRBD1 is a possible D gene (6 bases). V lost 6 bases and J 8 bases, leaving 13 bases between the germline ends. The CDR3 consists of 12 residues. Germline V gives CDR1 MNHEY, CDR2 SMNVEV (reference sequence). The CDR3 region has the DNA TGTGCCAGCAGGACAGGTTCTCGGGGCTACACCTTC. The encoded protein is CASRTGSRGYTF.

In DNA, the CDR3 is TGCGCCAGCAGCTTTGGACAGGGACTCGGTGAGCAGTACTTC. Its translation: CASSFGQGLGEQYF. The chain combines TRBV5-1 with TRBJ2-7, with 8 bases matching TRBD1. The CDR3 contains 14 residues. Germline assignment: CDR1 SGHRS and CDR2 YFSETQ. J gave up 7 bases and V 2 bases, and 8 bases lay outside the gene matches.

The chain employs TRBV27 and TRBJ2-7; 12 nucleotides align to TRBD2. This CDR3 is 17 amino acids long. Germline lookup yields CDR1 MNHEY and CDR2 SMNVEV (reference sequence). Germline trimming cut 5 bases from V and 0 bases from J; bases unmatched to any gene: 8. CDR3 coding DNA: TGTGCCAGCAGTCCAGGACTAGCGGGACTTTCCTCCTACGAGCAGTACTTC. This gives the protein CASSPGLAGLSSYEQYF.

This sequence joins TRBV20-1 and TRBJ1-6, with a weak D call TRBD1 (5 bases). CDR1 is DFQATT and CDR2 is SNEGSKA in the germline V gene (reference sequence). This CDR3 has 15 residues. The V gene lost 3 bases and the J gene lost 9 bases, with 18 bases spanning the gap. The CDR3 DNA sequence: TGCAGTGCTAGTTTTGCCAGGGCTAGTGGTTCACCCCTCCACTTT. Protein: CSASFARASGSPLHF.

V usage is TRBV27 and J usage is TRBJ2-7, with 11 bases aligning to TRBD2. CDR1 and CDR2 from the germline V gene are MNHEY and SMNVEV (reference sequence). The CDR3 is 13 residues long. V was pared by 6 bases and J by 9 bases, with 7 bases of the junction left unmatched. The CDR3, as DNA: TGTGCCAGCAGGACTAGCGGGGACGAGCGGCAGTACTTC. Translating it yields CASRTSGDERQYF.

The chain joins TRBV28 to TRBJ1-2, with D hard to call. This CDR3 spans 16 amino acids. Germline V CDR1 and CDR2: MDHEN, SYDVKM. Trimming removed 4 bases at V and 8 bases at J, with 23 bases between. Written as DNA, the CDR3 is TGTGCCAGCAGTTCCTTTCTATTGAACAGTTCGGGAGGCTACACCTTC. This translates into CASSSFLLNSSGGYTF.

The gene calls are TRBV14 and TRBJ2-2, with a tentative D call TRBD1 (5 bases). CDR3 size: 17 residues. Germline CDR1 SGHDN, CDR2 FVKESK. V was pared by 4 bases and J by 1 base, with 16 bases between. CDR3 sequence: CASSRTGLDKNTGELFF. The CDR3, as DNA: TGTGCCAGCAGCCGTACCGGCCTGGACAAGAACACCGGGGAGCTGTTTTTT.

V gene TRBV9 combines with J gene TRBJ2-2; D not certain. The CDR3 has 16 amino acids. V was shortened by 0 bases and J by 4 bases, with 13 bases between the two germline ends. Germline loops: CDR1 SGDLS, CDR2 YYNGEE. CDR3 amino acids: CASSVAALSGTGELFF. The DNA for the CDR3 is TGTGCCAGCAGCGTAGCTGCGCTATCCGGCACCGGGGAGCTGTTTTTT.

This clone was observed once. The J gene is TRBJ2-1, the V gene TRBV14, with D maybe TRBD2 (5 bases). This CDR3 contains 14 residues. From germline, CDR1 is SGHDN and CDR2 FVKESK. Deletions cut 0 bases from V and 8 bases from J, with 11 bases between. As DNA, the CDR3 is TGTGCCAGCAGCCAAGAGGTGTTGGAGGATGAGCAGTTCTTC. It codes for CASSQEVLEDEQFF.

This clone has only one observation. V gene TRBV15 combines with J gene TRBJ1-1; possibly TRBD1 for D (6 bases). The germline CDR1 and CDR2 sequences are LNHNV and YYDKDF (reference sequence). The V end lost 5 bases, the J end lost 1 base, and 11 bases lay between the germline ends. The CDR3 has 14 residues. This CDR3 is CATSGHRENTEAFF. The DNA for the CDR3 is TGTGCCACCAGCGGTCACAGGGAGAACACTGAAGCTTTCTTT.

V gene TRBV7-8 combines with J gene TRBJ1-1, with D possibly being TRBD1 (5 bases). Trimming took 1 base from V and 3 from J, leaving 15 bases between them. The CDR3 is 16 residues long. CDR1 and CDR2 from the germline V gene are SGHVS and FQNEAQ. The CDR3 nucleotides read TGTGCCAGCAGCTTAGGGGTAACAGGAGGGTACACTGAAGCTTTCTTT. The encoded protein is CASSLGVTGGYTEAFF.

The rearrangement links TRBV7-8 to TRBJ2-1, with 11 bases matching TRBD2. The CDR3 is 18 amino acids. V was clipped by 4 bases and J by 9 bases; unmatched bases: 17. Per the germline V gene, CDR1 is SGHVS and CDR2 is FQNEAQ. The CDR3 DNA sequence: TGTGCCAGCAGCTCCACTCTGGTCACTAGCGGGAGTAGGAGTGAGCAGTTCTTC. This gives the protein CASSSTLVTSGSRSEQFF.

The count of this clone is one. V and J are TRBV6-5 and TRBJ1-1, with 8 bases lining up with TRBD1. The CDR3 is 15 residues long. Unmatched junction bases numbered 4, after V lost 3 bases and J lost 1 base. Germline-derived CDR1 and CDR2 are MNHEY and SVGAGI. The CDR3 region has the DNA TGTGCCAGCAGTTATAGGGGGACAGGGAACACTGAAGCTTTCTTT. Amino acids: CASSYRGTGNTEAFF.

The chain links TRBV30 to TRBJ2-7, with 7 positions matching TRBD2. Germline V lookup: CDR1 GTSNPN, CDR2 SVGIG (reference sequence). Trimming at V came to 3 bases and at J to 4 bases, leaving 15 bases not matched to a gene. The CDR3 has 16 amino acids. CDR3 DNA: TGTGCCTGGAGCCCCTTGGGGGGGGAGCAAAGGTACGAGCAGTACTTC. Its protein is CAWSPLGGEQRYEQYF.

This sequence joins TRBV11-2 and TRBJ2-3; D ambiguous. V was shortened by 0 bases and J by 0 bases, with 7 bases between the two germline ends. The CDR3 is 15 residues long. Germline CDR1 is SGHAT and CDR2 is FQNNGV. The DNA of the CDR3 is TGTGCCAGCAGCTTAGAACGGGTGAGCACAGATACGCAGTATTTT. Its protein is CASSLERVSTDTQYF.

V is TRBV11-1 and J is TRBJ2-1; 7 nucleotides match TRBD2. Germline V lookup: CDR1 SGHAT, CDR2 FQDESV (reference sequence). The CDR3 is made up of 15 amino acids. Germline trimming cut 5 bases from V and 2 bases from J; bases unmatched to any gene: 6. CDR3 amino acids: CASSKGGTTYNEQFF. The CDR3, as DNA: TGTGCCAGCAGCAAGGGAGGGACGACCTACAATGAGCAGTTCTTC.